This T cell receptor (beta chain) emerged from a study of blood T cell repertoires in COVID-19. TCRdb's table, derived via immunoSEQ multiplex PCR, lists solely in-frame clones and lacks some. The table shows approximately 94,000 clones, with just over 85% occurring only once. This clone was detected only a few times. This TCR was sampled from a human donor in a cohort sampled during active COVID-19. The sample comprised peripheral blood.

The CDR3 DNA follows: TGCGCCAGCAGCTTGGAGGGGGTAGGGGAGCAGTTCTTC. Translated: CASSLEGVGEQFF. The chain combines TRBV5-1 with TRBJ2-1, with D perhaps matching TRBD1 (6 bases). CDR3 size: 13 residues. Trimming stripped 0 bases from V and 10 bases from J, with 11 bases between. The V gene's germline CDR1 is SGHRS and CDR2 YFSETQ. The variable domain in full, with the rest retrieved from reference TRBV5-1 and TRBJ2-1, is KAGVTQTPRYLIKTRGQQVTLSCSPISGHRSVSWYQQTPGQGLQFLFEYFSETQRNKGNFPGRFSGRQFSNSRSEMNVSTLELGDSALYLCASSLEGVGEQFFGPGTRLTVL.